This T cell receptor beta chain was sequenced in a study of CD8 T cells in ankylosing spondylitis. Study-level results: Blood from ankylosing spondylitis patients appeared to carry a characteristic roughly eight-variant TCR beta motif.

This clonotype was detected a few times. Its antigen is not identified. TCRdb reanalysed the 5' RACE reads using MiXCR and keeps one entry per CDR3 protein. The sample records about 840,000 distinct CDR3 sequences, around 11% being singletons. The J segment lost 1 base and the V segment lost 3 bases, leaving 7 bases of the junction unmatched. CDR1 and CDR2 from the germline V gene are SGDLS and YYNGEE. This CDR3 spans 16 amino acids. The V and J genes are TRBV9 and TRBJ2-7; 10 nucleotides line up with TRBD2. Input material: blood, either unsorted or a sorted T cell fraction (not recorded which). This sequence was found in a male donor with ankylosing spondylitis. CDR3: CASSAGASGSSYEQYF. CDR3 DNA sequence: TGTGCCAGCAGCGCCGGGGCTAGCGGGAGTTCCTACGAGCAGTACTTC.